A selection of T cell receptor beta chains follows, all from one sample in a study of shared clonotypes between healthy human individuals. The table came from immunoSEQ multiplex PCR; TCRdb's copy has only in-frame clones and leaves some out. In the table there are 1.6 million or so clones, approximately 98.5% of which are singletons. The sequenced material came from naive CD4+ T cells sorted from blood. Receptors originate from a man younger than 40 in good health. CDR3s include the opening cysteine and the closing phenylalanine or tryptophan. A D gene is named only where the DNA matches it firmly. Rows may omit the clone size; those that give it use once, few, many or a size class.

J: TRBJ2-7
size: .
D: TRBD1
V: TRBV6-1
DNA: TGTGCCAGCAGTGCATTCGGACAGGGCGTAGGAGTCGAGCAGTACTTC
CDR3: CASSAFGQGVGVEQYF

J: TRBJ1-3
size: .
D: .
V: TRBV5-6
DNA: TGTGCCAGCAGCTCCAATGGAAACACCATATATTTT
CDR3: CASSSNGNTIYF

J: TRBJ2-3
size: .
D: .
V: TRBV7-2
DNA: TGTGCCAGCAGCTACGGAGGCACAGATACGCAGTATTTT
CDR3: CASSYGGTDTQYF

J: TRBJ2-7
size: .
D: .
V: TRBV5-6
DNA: TGTGCCAGCAGCTTTACCGGACGGAACTCCTACGAGCAGTACTTC
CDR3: CASSFTGRNSYEQYF

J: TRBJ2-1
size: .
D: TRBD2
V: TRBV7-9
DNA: TGTGCCAGCAGCTTAGGGGCACTAGCGGGAGGAATCGGTGAGCAGTTCTTC
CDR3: CASSLGALAGGIGEQFF

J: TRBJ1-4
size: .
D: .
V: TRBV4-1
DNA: TGCGCCAGCAGCCAAGATACTGGACAGAGTAATGAAAAACTGTTTTTT
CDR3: CASSQDTGQSNEKLFF

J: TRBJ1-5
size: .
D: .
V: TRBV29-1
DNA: TGCAGCGTTGGGATGGGGATCAATCAGCCCCAGCATTTT
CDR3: CSVGMGINQPQHF

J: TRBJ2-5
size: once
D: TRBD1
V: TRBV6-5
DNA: TGTGCCAGCAGTTACTGGTTTCAGGGGGAAGAGACCCAGTACTTC
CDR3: CASSYWFQGEETQYF

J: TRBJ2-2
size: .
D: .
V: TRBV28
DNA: TGTGCCAGCAGTTTAGCGGGACTCAACACCGGGGAGCTGTTTTTT
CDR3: CASSLAGLNTGELFF

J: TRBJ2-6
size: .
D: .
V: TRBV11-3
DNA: TGTGCCAGCAGCTTAGGGGGCTGGGACTCTGGGGCCAACGTCCTGACTTTC
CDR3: CASSLGGWDSGANVLTF

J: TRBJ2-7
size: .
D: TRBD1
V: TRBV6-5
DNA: TGTGCCAGCAGTTTGAACAGGGGGCGCGGGACTTACGAGCAGTACTTC
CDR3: CASSLNRGRGTYEQYF

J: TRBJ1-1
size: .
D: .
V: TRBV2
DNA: TGTGCCTCCCAACAGAACACTGAAGCTTTCTTT
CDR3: CASQQNTEAFF

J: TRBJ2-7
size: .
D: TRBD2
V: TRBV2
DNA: TGTGCCAGCAGTGAAGGACTAGCGGACTCCTACGAGCAGTACTTC
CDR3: CASSEGLADSYEQYF

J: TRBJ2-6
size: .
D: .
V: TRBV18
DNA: TGTGCCAGCTCACCGGCTCAGGGAAGCTCTGGGGCCAACGTCCTGACTTTC
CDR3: CASSPAQGSSGANVLTF

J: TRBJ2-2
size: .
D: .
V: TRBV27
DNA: TGTGCCAGCAGTTTATTCAGGGCCACCGGGGAGCTGTTTTTT
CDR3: CASSLFRATGELFF

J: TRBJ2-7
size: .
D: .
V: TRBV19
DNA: TGTGCCAGTAGTCGAGGCGGAACCTACGAGCAGTACTTC
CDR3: CASSRGGTYEQYF

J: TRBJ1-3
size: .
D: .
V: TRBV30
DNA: TGTGCCTGGAGTGTGGACCGAGGAAACACCATATATTTT
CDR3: CAWSVDRGNTIYF

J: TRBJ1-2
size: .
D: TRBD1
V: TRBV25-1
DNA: TGTGCCAGCAGGCCGGACAGGGGCTACTATGGCTACACCTTC
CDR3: CASRPDRGYYGYTF

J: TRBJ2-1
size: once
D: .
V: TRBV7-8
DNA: TGTGCCAGCAGCTTGTCGGGAAGTCCCTACAATGAGCAGTTCTTC
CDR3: CASSLSGSPYNEQFF

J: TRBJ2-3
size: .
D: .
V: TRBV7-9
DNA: TGTGCCAGCAGCTTGGAGACAGATACGCAGTATTTT
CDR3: CASSLETDTQYF

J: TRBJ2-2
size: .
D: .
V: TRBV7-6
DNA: TGTGCCAGCAGCTCGGCTTGGCGCGGGACCGGGGAGCTGTTTTTT
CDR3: CASSSAWRGTGELFF

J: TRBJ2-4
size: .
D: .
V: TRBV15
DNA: TGTGCCACCAGCCGTCGGACCAAAAACATTCAGTACTTC
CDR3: CATSRRTKNIQYF

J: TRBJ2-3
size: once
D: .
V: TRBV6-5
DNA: TGTGCCAGTCTTGATGTACAGGGTTCCACAGATACGCAGTATTTT
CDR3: CASLDVQGSTDTQYF

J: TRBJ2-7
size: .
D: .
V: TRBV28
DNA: TGTGCCAGCAGTTCACGCTCGACTAGATACTACGAGCAGTACTTC
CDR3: CASSSRSTRYYEQYF

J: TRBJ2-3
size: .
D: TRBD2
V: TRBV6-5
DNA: TGTGCCAGCAGTCTTACTAGCGTAGATACGCAGTATTTT
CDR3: CASSLTSVDTQYF

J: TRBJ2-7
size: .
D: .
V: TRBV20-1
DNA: TGCAGTGCTAGTGCGGGGTACGAGCAGTACTTC
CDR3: CSASAGYEQYF

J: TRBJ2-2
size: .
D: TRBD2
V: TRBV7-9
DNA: TGTGCCAGCAGCTTAGTTCCCCTAAAGACTAGCGGGGCCACCGGGGAGCTGTTTTTT
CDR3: CASSLVPLKTSGATGELFF

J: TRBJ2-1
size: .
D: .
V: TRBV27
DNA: TGTGCCAGCAGTTTAAAATTGGACTTCCCTCCCCTCTCCTACAATGAGCAGTTCTTC
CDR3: CASSLKLDFPPLSYNEQFF

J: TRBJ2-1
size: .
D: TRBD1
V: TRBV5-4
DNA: TGTGCCAGCAGCCTGGGACTGACAGGGGCCCTCTACAATGAGCAGTTCTTC
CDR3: CASSLGLTGALYNEQFF

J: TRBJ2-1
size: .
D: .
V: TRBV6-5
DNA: .
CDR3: CASSYGVGGGIRFF

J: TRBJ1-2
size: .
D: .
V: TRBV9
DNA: TGTGCCAGCAGCGTAAGGGGGAATGCTAACTATGGCTACACCTTC
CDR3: CASSVRGNANYGYTF

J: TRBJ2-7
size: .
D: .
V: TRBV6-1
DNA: TGTGCCAGCAGTGGGCAGGGGAAGCACGAGCAGTACTTC
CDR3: CASSGQGKHEQYF

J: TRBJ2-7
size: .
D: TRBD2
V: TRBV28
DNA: TGTGCCAGCAGGGCCGGGACTAGCGTATACGAGCAGTACTTC
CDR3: CASRAGTSVYEQYF

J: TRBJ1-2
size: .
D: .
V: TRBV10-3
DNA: TGTGCCATCAGTAGTAAGGTTGGGGATGTCCAGGGCTACACCTTC
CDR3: CAISSKVGDVQGYTF

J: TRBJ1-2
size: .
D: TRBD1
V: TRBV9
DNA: TGTGCCAGCAGCGGTGGGACAGGGGAAAATGGCTACACCTTC
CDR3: CASSGGTGENGYTF

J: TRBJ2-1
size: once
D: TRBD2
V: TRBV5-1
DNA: TGCGCCAGCAGCGATAGCGGGAGGTTGTTCTTC
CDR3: CASSDSGRLFF

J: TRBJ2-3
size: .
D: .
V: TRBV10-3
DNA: TGTGCCACTGGGCAAGGCACAGATACGCAGTATTTT
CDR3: CATGQGTDTQYF

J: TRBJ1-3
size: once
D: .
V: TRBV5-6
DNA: TGTGCCAGCAGCCTTCTGCAGGGGACGTCCGGAAACACCATATATTTT
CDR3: CASSLLQGTSGNTIYF

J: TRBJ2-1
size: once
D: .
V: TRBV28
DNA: TGTGCCAGCAGTTTACAGGGACGGGCGCAGTTCTTC
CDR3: CASSLQGRAQFF

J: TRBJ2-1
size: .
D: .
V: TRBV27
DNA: TGTGCCAGCAGTCCTAACATAGCCGGTCAGGCGCGTGGGCAGTTCTTC
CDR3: CASSPNIAGQARGQFF